The rows below give T cell receptor beta chains drawn from one sample of a study of shared clonotypes between healthy human individuals. Libraries were prepared by immunoSEQ multiplex PCR; TCRdb keeps only in-frame clonotypes and omits some of them. This table holds about 2.1 million clones, around 93% found once. Sequencing was performed on naive CD8+ T cells from PBMCs. The source of these receptors is a man aged 18-30 years in good health. Some clones in this sample may be carry-over from other donors' samples. The CDR3 runs from the conserved cysteine through the conserved F or W. The order of the fields is clone size, J gene, V gene, D gene, CDR3 DNA, CDR3 protein. A D gene is named only where the DNA matches it firmly. Not all rows give a size; the values are once, few, many and, for expanded clones, a class.

clone size: .
J gene: TRBJ2-5
V gene: TRBV28
D gene: TRBD1
CDR3 DNA: TGTGCCAGCAGGCAGACAGGGGGCACCCAAGAGACCCAGTACTTC
CDR3 protein: CASRQTGGTQETQYF

clone size: once
J gene: TRBJ2-7
V gene: TRBV5-5
D gene: .
CDR3 DNA: TGTGCCAGCAGTTCGGACAGTTCCTACGAGCAGTACTTC
CDR3 protein: CASSSDSSYEQYF

clone size: .
J gene: TRBJ1-3
V gene: TRBV16
D gene: .
CDR3 DNA: TGTGCCAGCAGCCCCCTGAAGGGACGTAGCTCTGGAAACACCATATATTTT
CDR3 protein: CASSPLKGRSSGNTIYF

clone size: .
J gene: TRBJ1-2
V gene: TRBV27
D gene: .
CDR3 DNA: TGTGCCAGCAGTTTATACCCAGGAGGTGACTATGGCTACACCTTC
CDR3 protein: CASSLYPGGDYGYTF

clone size: .
J gene: TRBJ2-3
V gene: TRBV7-6
D gene: .
CDR3 DNA: TGTGCCAGCAGCTTAGAACAGGGAGGGCGCACAGATACGCAGTATTTT
CDR3 protein: CASSLEQGGRTDTQYF

clone size: .
J gene: TRBJ2-1
V gene: TRBV27
D gene: .
CDR3 DNA: TGTGCCAGCAGTCGGACAGCCTACAATGAGCAGTTCTTC
CDR3 protein: CASSRTAYNEQFF

clone size: .
J gene: TRBJ2-7
V gene: TRBV9
D gene: .
CDR3 DNA: TGTGCCAGCAGCCCCCCCGTAAGGGGTGGGGAGCAGTACTTC
CDR3 protein: CASSPPVRGGEQYF

clone size: .
J gene: TRBJ2-7
V gene: TRBV5-6
D gene: TRBD1
CDR3 DNA: TGTGCCAGCAGTTCCGGGACAGGGGTTCGGGGCTACGAGCAGTACTTC
CDR3 protein: CASSSGTGVRGYEQYF

clone size: .
J gene: TRBJ2-6
V gene: TRBV9
D gene: TRBD1
CDR3 DNA: TGTGCCAGCAGCGGCCGTCTTACAGGGGGTGACTCTGGGGCCAACGTCCTGACTTTC
CDR3 protein: CASSGRLTGGDSGANVLTF

clone size: .
J gene: TRBJ2-7
V gene: TRBV19
D gene: TRBD2
CDR3 DNA: TGTGCCAGTAGTCCCCGGACTAGCGGGTTTTCGTCCGAGCAGTACTTC
CDR3 protein: CASSPRTSGFSSEQYF

clone size: .
J gene: TRBJ1-1
V gene: TRBV5-1
D gene: .
CDR3 DNA: TGCGCCAGCAGTTTGACAGGTATGAACACTGAAGCTTTCTTT
CDR3 protein: CASSLTGMNTEAFF

clone size: .
J gene: TRBJ2-3
V gene: TRBV27
D gene: TRBD2
CDR3 DNA: TGTGCCAGCAGTTGGACTAGCGGTAACACAGATACGCAGTATTTT
CDR3 protein: CASSWTSGNTDTQYF

clone size: .
J gene: TRBJ2-2
V gene: TRBV10-3
D gene: TRBD2
CDR3 DNA: TGTGCCATCAGTGAGCTTAGCGGGATCACCGGGGAGCTGTTTTTT
CDR3 protein: CAISELSGITGELFF

clone size: .
J gene: TRBJ2-7
V gene: TRBV29-1
D gene: TRBD2
CDR3 DNA: TGCAGCGCGGGGACTAGCGACACCTACGAGCAGTACTTC
CDR3 protein: CSAGTSDTYEQYF

clone size: few
J gene: TRBJ1-1
V gene: TRBV7-8
D gene: TRBD1
CDR3 DNA: TGTGCCAGCAGCGCCGGACAGGGGAAGTACACTGAAGCTTTCTTT
CDR3 protein: CASSAGQGKYTEAFF

clone size: .
J gene: TRBJ1-5
V gene: TRBV27
D gene: .
CDR3 DNA: TGTGCCAGCAGTTTCTCAGATCAGCCCCAGCATTTT
CDR3 protein: CASSFSDQPQHF

clone size: once
J gene: TRBJ2-3
V gene: TRBV7-9
D gene: .
CDR3 DNA: TGTGCCAGCAGCAGGGGGTGGGATACGCAGTATTTT
CDR3 protein: CASSRGWDTQYF

clone size: once
J gene: TRBJ2-7
V gene: TRBV19
D gene: TRBD2
CDR3 DNA: TGTGCCAGTAGCCCCGGGAGGAACTACGAGCAGTACTTC
CDR3 protein: CASSPGRNYEQYF

clone size: .
J gene: TRBJ1-4
V gene: TRBV11-2
D gene: TRBD1
CDR3 DNA: TGTGCCAGCAGCCATGGACAGGGGGCCTTAACTAATGAAAAACTGTTTTTT
CDR3 protein: CASSHGQGALTNEKLFF

clone size: .
J gene: TRBJ2-5
V gene: TRBV6-1
D gene: .
CDR3 DNA: TGTGCCAGCAGCGAGGACCCCAGGGAGACCCAGTACTTC
CDR3 protein: CASSEDPRETQYF

clone size: .
J gene: TRBJ1-2
V gene: TRBV29-1
D gene: TRBD1
CDR3 DNA: TGCAGCGTTGAAGACCAAGGACAGGGGCCTAACTATGGCTACACCTTC
CDR3 protein: CSVEDQGQGPNYGYTF

clone size: .
J gene: TRBJ2-7
V gene: TRBV27
D gene: TRBD1
CDR3 DNA: TGTGCCAGCAGTTCCCCCTTCGCCGGGACAGGGGAAAGCGAGCAGTACTTC
CDR3 protein: CASSSPFAGTGESEQYF

clone size: .
J gene: TRBJ1-1
V gene: TRBV7-9
D gene: .
CDR3 DNA: TGTGCCAGCAGCTTACCCGCTCAGAACACTGAAGCTTTCTTT
CDR3 protein: CASSLPAQNTEAFF

clone size: .
J gene: TRBJ1-2
V gene: TRBV19
D gene: .
CDR3 DNA: TGTGCCAGTAGTGCCTGGACTCCACGGGATGGCTACACCTTC
CDR3 protein: CASSAWTPRDGYTF

clone size: .
J gene: TRBJ2-2
V gene: TRBV5-1
D gene: .
CDR3 DNA: TGCGCCAGCAGAGGCCCCTCCGGGGAGCTGTTTTTT
CDR3 protein: CASRGPSGELFF

clone size: few
J gene: TRBJ1-1
V gene: TRBV13
D gene: .
CDR3 DNA: TGTGCCAGCAGCTTAGGAATTGCCGGGGGGGTTGTCGCTGAAGCTTTCTTT
CDR3 protein: CASSLGIAGGVVAEAFF

clone size: .
J gene: TRBJ2-7
V gene: TRBV21-1
D gene: .
CDR3 DNA: TGTGCCCGAACCATATCCCACGAGCAGTACTTC
CDR3 protein: CARTISHEQYF

clone size: .
J gene: TRBJ2-7
V gene: TRBV4-3
D gene: .
CDR3 DNA: TGCGCCAGCAGCCACGGACCGGGACCTAGCTCCTACGAGCAGTACTTC
CDR3 protein: CASSHGPGPSSYEQYF